The T cell receptor beta chain described here comes from a study of T cell responses to AZD1222 COVID-19 vaccine. Overall study: Analyses pooled second doses at about 4 or about 12 weeks. General study points: The CD4 TCRs associated with vaccination extended across spike and predominated at 160-218 and 743-854. Repertoire collection took place solely once the T cell response had peaked. At study baseline, merely five or six AZD1222 recipients were seropositive.

Produced via immunoSEQ multiplex PCR; TCRdb's table is partial and in-frame only. The repertoire has about 100,000 clones, roughly 87% of them found once; the top ten carry 16%. After removal of 4 bases from V and 3 bases from J, the junction contained 4 bases not matched to a gene. The germline V gene has CDR1 SGHRS and CDR2 YFSETQ. The CDR3 has 15 amino acids. This clone was seen once. Its target is not known. This sample comprised peripheral blood, obtained on day 0 of AZD1222 vaccination. The TCR comes from an adult in good health. This chain uses TRBV5-1 with TRBJ2-3; TRBD2 agrees at 11 bases. The CDR3 is CASSIGTSGTDTQYF. The CDR3 region has the DNA TGCGCCAGCAGCATAGGGACTAGCGGAACAGATACGCAGTATTTT. The entire variable domain, with the rest obtained from reference TRBV5-1 and TRBJ2-3, is as follows: KAGVTQTPRYLIKTRGQQVTLSCSPISGHRSVSWYQQTPGQGLQFLFEYFSETQRNKGNFPGRFSGRQFSNSRSEMNVSTLELGDSALYLCASSIGTSGTDTQYFGPGTRLTVL.